This entry concerns a single T cell receptor beta chain. Antigen specificity is unknown. The source of the sample is a study of T cell clonotyping in hematopoietic cell transplantation. On the study more broadly: Recipients' pretransplant samples followed cytoreduction. Study-level results: Pathologically expanded recipient clonotypes increased progressively from day 30 to day 180 as diversity fell. CD4 and CD8 repertoire contributions could not be separated without sorting.

Method: immunoSEQ multiplex PCR; TCRdb's copy keeps in-frame clones and lacks some. The repertoire holds tens of thousands of clones, with 90% to 97% as singletons. V lost 4 bases to trimming and J lost 4 bases; unmatched junction nucleotides: 11. Looked up from germline, CDR1 is SGHRS and CDR2 is YFSETQ. This CDR3 has 17 residues. Regarding time point: recipient sample about 28 days before transplant, after cytoreduction. The sequencing used peripheral blood mononuclear cells, collected before stem cell transplant. The sequence was obtained from a woman between 50 and 59 years old with acute myeloid leukemia. Some clones in this sample may be carry-over from other donors' samples. The genes are TRBV5-1 and TRBJ1-4, with 9 bases that match TRBD1. CDR3 nucleotides: TGCGCCAGCAGCCCGGTACAGGGGGCGCAGAATAATGAAAAACTGTTTTTT. It codes for CASSPVQGAQNNEKLFF.